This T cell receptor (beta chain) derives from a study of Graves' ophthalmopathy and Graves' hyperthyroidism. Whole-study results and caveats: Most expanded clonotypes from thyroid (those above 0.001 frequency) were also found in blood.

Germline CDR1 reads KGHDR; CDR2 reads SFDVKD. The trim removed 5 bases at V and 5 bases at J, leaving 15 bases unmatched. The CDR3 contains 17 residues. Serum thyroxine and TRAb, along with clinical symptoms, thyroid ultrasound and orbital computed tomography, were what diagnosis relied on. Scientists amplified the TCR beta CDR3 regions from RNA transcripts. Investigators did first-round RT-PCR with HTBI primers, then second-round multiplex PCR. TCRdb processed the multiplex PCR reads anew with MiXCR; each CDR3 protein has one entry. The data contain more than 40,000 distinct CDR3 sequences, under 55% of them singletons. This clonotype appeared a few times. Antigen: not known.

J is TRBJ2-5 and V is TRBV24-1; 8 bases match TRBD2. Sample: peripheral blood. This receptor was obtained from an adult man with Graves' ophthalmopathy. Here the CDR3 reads CATSVPKGGLGVETQYF. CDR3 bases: TGTGCCACCAGTGTCCCTAAGGGGGGACTAGGAGTCGAGACCCAGTACTTC.